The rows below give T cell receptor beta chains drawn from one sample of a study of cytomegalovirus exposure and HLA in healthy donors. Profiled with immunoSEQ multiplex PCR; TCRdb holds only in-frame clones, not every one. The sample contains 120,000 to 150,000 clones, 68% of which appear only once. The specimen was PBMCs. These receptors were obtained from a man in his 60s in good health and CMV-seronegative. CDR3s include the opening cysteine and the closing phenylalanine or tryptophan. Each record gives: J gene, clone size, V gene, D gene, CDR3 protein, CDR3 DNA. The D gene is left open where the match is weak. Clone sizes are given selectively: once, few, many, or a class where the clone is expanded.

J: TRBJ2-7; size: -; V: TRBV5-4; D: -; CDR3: CASSLVSAQGGRTVF; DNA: TGTGCCAGCAGCTTGGTTTCCGCACAGGGCGGTAGGACTGTCTTC
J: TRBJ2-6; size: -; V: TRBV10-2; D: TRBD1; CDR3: CASSVGTGITSGANVLTF; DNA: TGCGCCAGCAGTGTAGGGACAGGGATCACCTCTGGGGCCAACGTCCTGACTTTC
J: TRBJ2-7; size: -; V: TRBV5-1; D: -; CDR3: CASSMEAGVYEQYF; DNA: TGCGCCAGCAGCATGGAGGCCGGGGTCTACGAGCAGTACTTC
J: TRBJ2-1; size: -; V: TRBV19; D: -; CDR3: CASSISLASNEQFF; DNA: TGTGCCAGTAGTATTAGCCTAGCGAGCAATGAGCAGTTCTTC
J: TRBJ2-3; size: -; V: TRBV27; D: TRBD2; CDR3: CASSPGTSGRFFGDTQYF; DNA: TGTGCCAGCAGTCCGGGGACTAGCGGGAGGTTTTTTGGCGATACGCAGTATTTT
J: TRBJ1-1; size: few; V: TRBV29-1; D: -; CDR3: CSVHRVLNTEAFF; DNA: TGCAGCGTTCACAGGGTCCTGAACACTGAAGCTTTCTTT
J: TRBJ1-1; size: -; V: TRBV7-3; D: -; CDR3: CASSLSRANTEAFF; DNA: TGTGCCAGCAGCCTATCGCGAGCGAACACTGAAGCTTTCTTT
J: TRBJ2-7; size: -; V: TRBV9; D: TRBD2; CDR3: CASSVAGTSGNEQYF; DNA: TGTGCCAGCAGCGTAGCTGGGACTAGCGGAAATGAGCAGTACTTC
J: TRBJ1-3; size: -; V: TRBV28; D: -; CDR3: CASSLLGDIGNTIYF; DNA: TGTGCCAGCAGTTTATTAGGGGACATTGGAAACACCATATATTTT
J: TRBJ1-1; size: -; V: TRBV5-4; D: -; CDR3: CASSYRATGSTEAFF; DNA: TGTGCCAGCAGCTATCGGGCTACAGGGAGCACTGAAGCTTTCTTT
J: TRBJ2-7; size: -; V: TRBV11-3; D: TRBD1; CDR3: CASSPRQGDIDEQYF; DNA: TGTGCCAGCAGTCCTAGACAGGGAGATATCGACGAGCAGTACTTC
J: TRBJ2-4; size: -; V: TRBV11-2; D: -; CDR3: CASSPEPNNIQYF; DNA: TGTGCCAGCAGCCCAGAACCGAACAACATTCAGTACTTC